A single sample is the source of the 8 T cell receptor beta chains below, sequenced in a study of neurological immune-mediated disorders. Using its own MiXCR run on the 5' RACE reads, TCRdb lists one record per CDR3 protein. This table holds tens of thousands of distinct CDR3 sequences, around 4.6% found once. Sequencing was carried out using PBMCs. The receptors were sampled from a woman aged 30 to 39 with multiple sclerosis.

The chain combines TRBV12-3 or TRBV12-4 with TRBJ1-5, with D uncertain. This CDR3 spans 14 amino acids. V dropped 4 bases and J dropped 0 bases, with 7 bases sitting between them. The CDR3 region is CASSSSYSNQPQHF. CDR3 bases: TGTGCCAGCAGTTCATCGTATAGCAATCAGCCCCAGCATTTT.

The genes are TRBV12-2 and TRBJ2-3; no check of the table's D call, TRBD2, against the DNA was made. TRBV12-2 is a pseudogene segment. This CDR3 comprises 17 residues. CDR3 in amino acids: CASRPWTSGSPTDTQYF. CDR3 coding DNA: TGTGCAAGTCGCCCCTGGACTAGCGGGAGTCCCACAGATACGCAGTATTTT.

Many counts were recorded for this clonotype. This chain connects TRBV6-2 or TRBV6-3 to TRBJ2-1, with 8 bases lining up with TRBD1. CDR1 and CDR2 (germline): MNHEY, SVGEGT. The CDR3 contains 9 residues. The trim removed 8 bases at V and 15 bases at J, leaving 3 bases unmatched. The CDR3 sequence: CASPQGGFF. CDR3 nucleotide sequence: TGTGCCAGCCCACAGGGGGGGTTCTTC.

This clonotype was recorded at least ten times. V usage is TRBV20-1 and J usage is TRBJ2-1, with a tentative D call TRBD1 (7 bases). V lost 0 bases and J lost 7, with 16 bases in between. The CDR3 is 15 residues long. The germline V gene has CDR1 DFQATT and CDR2 SNEGSKA (reference sequence). CDR3 region: CSARDWGQGGNEQFF. CDR3 nucleotides: TGCAGTGCTAGAGATTGGGGCCAGGGGGGAAATGAGCAGTTCTTC.

This clonotype was found a few times. The V and J genes are TRBV29-1 and TRBJ2-1; D is unresolved. Germline lookup yields CDR1 SQVTM and CDR2 ANQGSEA. This CDR3 has 15 amino acids. The V gene lost 6 bases and the J gene lost 0 bases, with 15 bases spanning the gap. This CDR3 reads CSVPTGSSSYNEQFF. The CDR3 DNA reads as TGCAGCGTCCCGACGGGCTCAAGCTCCTACAATGAGCAGTTCTTC.

The chain employs TRBV7-9 and TRBJ1-1; no definite D call. The CDR3 consists of 15 residues. Per germline, CDR1 SEHNR and CDR2 FQNEAQ (reference sequence). V gave up 3 bases and J gave up 0 bases, with 11 bases separating them. In DNA, the CDR3 is TGTGCCAGCAGCTTCCCGTCCTTGATGAACACTGAAGCTTTCTTT. Its protein is CASSFPSLMNTEAFF.

This clonotype has ten or more counts. The chain employs TRBV27 and TRBJ2-5, with D possibly TRBD2 on 6 matching bases. V lost 6 bases and J 7 bases, leaving 12 bases between the germline ends. The CDR3 is 12 amino acids. Looked up from germline, CDR1 is MNHEY and CDR2 is SMNVEV (reference sequence). The CDR3 region has the DNA TGTGCCAGCAGCTTACCCGGGGGGACCCAGTACTTC. Residues: CASSLPGGTQYF.

This clonotype was picked up many times. The rearrangement uses TRBV5-1 and TRBJ2-1, with D possibly matching TRBD2 (5 bases). The CDR3 spans 15 residues. CDR1 is SGHRS, CDR2 YFSETQ, per germline. V lost 2 bases and J 4 bases, leaving 13 bases between the germline ends. The CDR3 sequence: CASSFRERGYNEQFF. The CDR3 nucleotides read TGCGCCAGCAGCTTTAGGGAGCGCGGATACAATGAGCAGTTCTTC.